This TCR beta chain stems from a study of multiple sclerosis patients with progressive multifocal leukoencephalopathy. Regarding time point: time of PML onset. The CDR3 is 16 amino acids. The V gene's germline CDR1 is LGHNT and CDR2 FRNRAP. V lost 4 bases and J lost 2; bases outside the gene matches: 7. Points from the study as a whole: The findings' link to JC virus versus immunocompromise remained uncertain. Before and during natalizumab, the clones expanded at PML already existed.

Generated by immunoSEQ multiplex PCR, the TCRdb table keeps only in-frame clones and is missing some. The sample lists 30,000 or so clones, about 85% occurring once. Note on this clone: Its antigen is unknown.

The rearrangement joins TRBV12-5 to TRBJ1-5; 8 bases match TRBD1. The source was PBMCs, collected from a patient treated with natalizumab. This TCR derives from a woman aged 25-40 years with progressive multifocal leukoencephalopathy. The CDR3 DNA sequence: TGTGCTAGTGGTTCTTCAGGGGGCTTCGGCAATCAGCCCCAGCATTTT. Amino acid sequence: CASGSSGGFGNQPQHF. The variable domain in full, completed from reference TRBV12-5 and TRBJ1-5, reads DARVTQTPRHKVTEMGQEVTMRCQPILGHNTVFWYRQTMMQGLELLAYFRNRAPLDDSGMPKDRFSAEMPDATLATLKIQPSEPRDSAVYFCASGSSGGFGNQPQHFGDGTRLSIL.